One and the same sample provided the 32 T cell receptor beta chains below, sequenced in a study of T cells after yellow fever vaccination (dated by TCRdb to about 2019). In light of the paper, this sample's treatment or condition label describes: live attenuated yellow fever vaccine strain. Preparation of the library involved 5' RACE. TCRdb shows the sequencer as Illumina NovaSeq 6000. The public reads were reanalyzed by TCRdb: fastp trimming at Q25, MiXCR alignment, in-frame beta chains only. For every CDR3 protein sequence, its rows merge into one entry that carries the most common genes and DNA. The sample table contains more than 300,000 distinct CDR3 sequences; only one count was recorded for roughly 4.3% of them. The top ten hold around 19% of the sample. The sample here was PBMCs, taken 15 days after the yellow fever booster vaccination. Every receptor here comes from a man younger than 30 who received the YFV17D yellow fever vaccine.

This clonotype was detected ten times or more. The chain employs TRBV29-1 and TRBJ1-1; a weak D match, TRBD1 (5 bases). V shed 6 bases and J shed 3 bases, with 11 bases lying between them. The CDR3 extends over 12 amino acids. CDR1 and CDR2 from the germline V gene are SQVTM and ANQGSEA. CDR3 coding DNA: TGCAGCGTCGCCGGCAGGGACACTGAAGCTTTCTTT. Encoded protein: CSVAGRDTEAFF.

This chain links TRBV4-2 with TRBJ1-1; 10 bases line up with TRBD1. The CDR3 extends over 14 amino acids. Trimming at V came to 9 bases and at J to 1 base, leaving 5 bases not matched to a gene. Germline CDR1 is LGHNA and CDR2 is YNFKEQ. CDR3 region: CASLRTGGNTEAFF. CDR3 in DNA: TGTGCCAGTCTGCGGACAGGGGGGAACACTGAAGCTTTCTTT.

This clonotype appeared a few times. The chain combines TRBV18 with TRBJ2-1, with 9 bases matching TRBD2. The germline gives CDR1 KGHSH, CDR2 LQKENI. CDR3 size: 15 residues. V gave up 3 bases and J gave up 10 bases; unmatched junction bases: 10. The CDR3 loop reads CASSPPGLATGEQFF. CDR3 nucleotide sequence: TGTGCCAGCTCACCCCCGGGACTAGCCACGGGAGAGCAGTTCTTC.

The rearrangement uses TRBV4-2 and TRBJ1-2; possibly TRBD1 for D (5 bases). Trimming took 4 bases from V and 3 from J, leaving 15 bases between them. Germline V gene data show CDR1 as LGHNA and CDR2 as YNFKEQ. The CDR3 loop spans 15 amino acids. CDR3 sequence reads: CASSPRPRGDYGYTF. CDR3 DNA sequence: TGTGCCAGCAGCCCCCGGCCCCGAGGGGACTATGGCTACACCTTC.

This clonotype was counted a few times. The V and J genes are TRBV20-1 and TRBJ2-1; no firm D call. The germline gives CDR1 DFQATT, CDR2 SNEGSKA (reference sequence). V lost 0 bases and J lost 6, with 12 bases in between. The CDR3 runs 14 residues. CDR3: CSARDLRSPNEQFF. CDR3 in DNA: TGCAGTGCTAGAGATCTGAGGTCCCCCAATGAGCAGTTCTTC.

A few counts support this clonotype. The CDR3 sequence: CASSPGQAYGYTF. DNA for the CDR3: TGTGCCAGTAGCCCGGGACAGGCATATGGCTACACCTTC. This chain uses TRBV19 with TRBJ1-2; 8 bases are a match to TRBD1. V lost 6 bases and J lost 5; bases outside the gene matches: 5. The CDR3 runs 13 residues. CDR1 and CDR2 (germline): LNHDA, SQIVND (reference sequence). Full variable domain (outside the CDR3, taken from reference TRBV19 and TRBJ1-2): DGGITQSPKYLFRKEGQNVTLSCEQNLNHDAMYWYRQDPGQGLRLIYYSQIVNDFQKGDIAEGYSVSREKKESFPLTVTSAQKNPTAFYLCASSPGQAYGYTFGSGTRLTVV.

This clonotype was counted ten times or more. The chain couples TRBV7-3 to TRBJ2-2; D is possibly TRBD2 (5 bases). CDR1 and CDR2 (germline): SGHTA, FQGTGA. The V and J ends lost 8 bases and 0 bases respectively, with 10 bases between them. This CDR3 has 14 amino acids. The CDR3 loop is CASSSGANTGELFF. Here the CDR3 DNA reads TGTGCCAGCTCGAGCGGCGCGAACACCGGGGAGCTGTTTTTT.

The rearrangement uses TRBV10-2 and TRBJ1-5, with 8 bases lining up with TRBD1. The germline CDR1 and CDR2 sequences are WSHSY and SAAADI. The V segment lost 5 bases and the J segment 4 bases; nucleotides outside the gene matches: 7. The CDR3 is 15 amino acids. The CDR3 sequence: CASSSGRGQNQPQHF. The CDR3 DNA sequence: TGCGCCAGCAGTTCCGGCAGGGGGCAAAATCAGCCCCAGCATTTT.

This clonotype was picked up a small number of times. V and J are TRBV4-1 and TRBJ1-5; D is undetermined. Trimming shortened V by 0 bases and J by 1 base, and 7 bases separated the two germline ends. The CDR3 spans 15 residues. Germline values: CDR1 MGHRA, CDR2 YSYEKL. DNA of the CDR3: TGCGCCAGCAGCCAAGATATGGGGAGCAATCAGCCCCAGCATTTT. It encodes CASSQDMGSNQPQHF.

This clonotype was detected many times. CDR3 in amino acids: CASSGPRGEGYTF. The CDR3 bases are TGTGCCAGCTCTGGGCCCCGGGGTGAGGGCTACACCTTC. The gene calls are TRBV6-9 and TRBJ1-2; no definite D call. Deletions cut 8 bases from V and 8 bases from J, with 18 bases between. The CDR3 runs 13 residues. CDR1 and CDR2 from the germline V gene are MNHGY and SVAAGI.

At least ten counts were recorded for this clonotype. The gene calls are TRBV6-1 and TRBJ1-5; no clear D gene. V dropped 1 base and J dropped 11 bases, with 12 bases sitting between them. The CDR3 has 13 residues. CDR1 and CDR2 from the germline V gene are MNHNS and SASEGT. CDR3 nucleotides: TGTGCCAGCAGTGAAGGTTGGGTCTCCACCCAGCATTTT. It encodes CASSEGWVSTQHF.

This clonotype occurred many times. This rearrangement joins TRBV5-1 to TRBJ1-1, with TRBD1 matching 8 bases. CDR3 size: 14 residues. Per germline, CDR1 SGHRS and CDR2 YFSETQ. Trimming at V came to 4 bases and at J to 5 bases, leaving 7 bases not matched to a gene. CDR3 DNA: TGCGCCAGCAGCCTCGACAGGGGAAGGACTGAAGCTTTCTTT. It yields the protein CASSLDRGRTEAFF.

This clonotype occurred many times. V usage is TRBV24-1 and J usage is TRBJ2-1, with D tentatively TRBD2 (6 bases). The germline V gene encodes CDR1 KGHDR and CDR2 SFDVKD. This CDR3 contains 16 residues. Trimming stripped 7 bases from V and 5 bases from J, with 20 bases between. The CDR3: CATRDPGLNTDNEQFF. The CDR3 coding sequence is TGTGCCACCAGAGATCCAGGACTAAATACCGACAATGAGCAGTTCTTC.

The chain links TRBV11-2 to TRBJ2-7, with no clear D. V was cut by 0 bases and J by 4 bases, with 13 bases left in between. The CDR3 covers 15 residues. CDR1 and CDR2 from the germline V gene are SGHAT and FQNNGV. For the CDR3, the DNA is TGTGCCAGCAGCTTAGATCCTGGGCCCCATTACGAGCAGTACTTC. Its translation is CASSLDPGPHYEQYF.

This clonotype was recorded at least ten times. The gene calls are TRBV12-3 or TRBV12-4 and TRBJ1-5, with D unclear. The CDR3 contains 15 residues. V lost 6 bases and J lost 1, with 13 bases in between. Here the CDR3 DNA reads TGTGCCAGCAGCAAAGGCCCGGGGAGCAATCAGCCCCAGCATTTT. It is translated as CASSKGPGSNQPQHF.

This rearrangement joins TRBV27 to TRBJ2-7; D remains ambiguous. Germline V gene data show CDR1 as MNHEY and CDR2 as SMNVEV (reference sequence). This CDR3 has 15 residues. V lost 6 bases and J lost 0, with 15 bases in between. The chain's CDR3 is CASSVQLGTSYEQYF. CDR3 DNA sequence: TGTGCCAGCAGCGTACAGTTGGGTACCTCCTACGAGCAGTACTTC.

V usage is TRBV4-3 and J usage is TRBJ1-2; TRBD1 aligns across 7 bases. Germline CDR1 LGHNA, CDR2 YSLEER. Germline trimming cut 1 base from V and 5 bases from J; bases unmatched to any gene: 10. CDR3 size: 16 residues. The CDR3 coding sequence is TGCGCCAGCAGCCAAGGGAGACAGGGTAGGGTTTATGGCTACACCTTC. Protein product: CASSQGRQGRVYGYTF.

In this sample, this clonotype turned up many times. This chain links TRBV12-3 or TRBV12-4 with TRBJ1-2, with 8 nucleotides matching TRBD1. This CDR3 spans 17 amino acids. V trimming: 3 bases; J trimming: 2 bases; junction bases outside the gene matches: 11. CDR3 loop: CASSFLLYRGKNYGYTF. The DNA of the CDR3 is TGTGCCAGCAGTTTCCTTCTCTACAGGGGGAAGAACTATGGCTACACCTTC.

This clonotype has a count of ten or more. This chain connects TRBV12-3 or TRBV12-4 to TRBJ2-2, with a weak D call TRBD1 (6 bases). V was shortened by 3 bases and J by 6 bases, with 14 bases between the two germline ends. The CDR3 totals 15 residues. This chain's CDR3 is CASSLAGAKAGELFF. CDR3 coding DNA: TGTGCCAGCAGTTTGGCAGGGGCCAAGGCCGGGGAGCTGTTTTTT.

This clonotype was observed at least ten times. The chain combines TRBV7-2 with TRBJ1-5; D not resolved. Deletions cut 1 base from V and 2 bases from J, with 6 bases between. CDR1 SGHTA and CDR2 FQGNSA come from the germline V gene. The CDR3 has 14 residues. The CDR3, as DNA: TGTGCCAGCAGCTTAGTGCCAGGCAATCAGCCCCAGCATTTT. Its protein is CASSLVPGNQPQHF.

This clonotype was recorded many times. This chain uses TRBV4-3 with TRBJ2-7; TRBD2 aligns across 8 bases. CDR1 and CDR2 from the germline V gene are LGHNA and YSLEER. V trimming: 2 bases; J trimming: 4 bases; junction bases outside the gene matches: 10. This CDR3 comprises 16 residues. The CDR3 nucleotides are TGCGCCAGCAGCCAAATCGCGGGGGGCCGTGCTTACGAGCAGTACTTC. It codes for CASSQIAGGRAYEQYF.

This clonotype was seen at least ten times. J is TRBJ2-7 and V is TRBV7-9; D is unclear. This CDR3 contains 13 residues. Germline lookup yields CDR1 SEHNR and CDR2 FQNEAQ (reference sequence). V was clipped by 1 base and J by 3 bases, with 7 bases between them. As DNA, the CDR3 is TGTGCCAGCAGCTTAGTTAGCAGCTACGAGCAGTACTTC. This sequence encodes CASSLVSSYEQYF.

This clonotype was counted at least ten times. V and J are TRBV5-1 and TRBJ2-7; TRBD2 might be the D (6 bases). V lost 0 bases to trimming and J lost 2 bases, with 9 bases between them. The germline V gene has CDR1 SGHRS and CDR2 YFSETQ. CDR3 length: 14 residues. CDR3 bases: TGCGCCAGCAGCTTGGCGGGAGATACCTACGAGCAGTACGTC. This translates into CASSLAGDTYEQYV.

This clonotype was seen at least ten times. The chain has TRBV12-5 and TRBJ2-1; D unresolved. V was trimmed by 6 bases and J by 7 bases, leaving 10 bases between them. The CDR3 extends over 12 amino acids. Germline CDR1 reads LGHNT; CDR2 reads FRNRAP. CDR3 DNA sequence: TGTGCTAGTGGCGGAGCTTGGAATGAGCAGTTCTTC. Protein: CASGGAWNEQFF.

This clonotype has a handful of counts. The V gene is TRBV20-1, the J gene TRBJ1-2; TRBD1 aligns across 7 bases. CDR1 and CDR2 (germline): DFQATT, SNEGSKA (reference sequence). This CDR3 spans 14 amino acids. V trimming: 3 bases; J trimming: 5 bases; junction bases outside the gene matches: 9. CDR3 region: CSASVGTALYGYTF. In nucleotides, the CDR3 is TGCAGTGCTAGTGTCGGGACAGCACTTTATGGCTACACCTTC.

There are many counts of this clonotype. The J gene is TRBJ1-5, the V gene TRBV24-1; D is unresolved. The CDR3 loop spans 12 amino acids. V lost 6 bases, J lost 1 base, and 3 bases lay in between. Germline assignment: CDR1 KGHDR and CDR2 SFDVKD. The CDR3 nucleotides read TGTGCCACCAGTCAGAGCAATCAGCCCCAGCATTTT. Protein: CATSQSNQPQHF.

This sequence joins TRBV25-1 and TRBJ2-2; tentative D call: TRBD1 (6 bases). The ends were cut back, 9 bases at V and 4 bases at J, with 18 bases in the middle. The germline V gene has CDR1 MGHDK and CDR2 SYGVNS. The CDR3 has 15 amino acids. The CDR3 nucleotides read TGTGCCAGTAAGGGGTGGGGGCCGGTCACCGGGGAGCTGTTTTTT. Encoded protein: CASKGWGPVTGELFF.

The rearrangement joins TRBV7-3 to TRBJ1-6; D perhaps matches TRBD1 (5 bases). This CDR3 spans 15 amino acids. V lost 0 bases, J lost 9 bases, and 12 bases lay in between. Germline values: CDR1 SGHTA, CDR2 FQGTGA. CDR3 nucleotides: TGTGCCAGCAGCTTAACTGGGGGGTCGGGTTCACCCCTCCACTTT. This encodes CASSLTGGSGSPLHF. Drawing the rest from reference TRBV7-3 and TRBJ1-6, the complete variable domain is GAGVSQTPSNKVTEKGKYVELRCDPISGHTALYWYRQSLGQGPEFLIYFQGTGAADDSGLPNDRFFAVRPEGSVSTLKIQRTERGDSAVYLCASSLTGGSGSPLHFGNGTRLTVT.

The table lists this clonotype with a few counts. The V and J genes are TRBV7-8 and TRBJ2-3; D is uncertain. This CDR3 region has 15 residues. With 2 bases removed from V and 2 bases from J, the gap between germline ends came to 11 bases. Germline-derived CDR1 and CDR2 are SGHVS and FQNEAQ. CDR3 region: CASSLQPEDTDTQYF. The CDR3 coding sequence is TGTGCCAGCAGCTTACAGCCAGAGGACACAGATACGCAGTATTTT.

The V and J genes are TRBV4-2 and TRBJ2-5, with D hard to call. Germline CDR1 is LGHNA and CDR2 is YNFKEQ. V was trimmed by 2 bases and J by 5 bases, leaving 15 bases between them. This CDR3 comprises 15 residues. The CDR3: CASSQRSLNIETQYF. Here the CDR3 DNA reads TGTGCCAGCAGCCAACGGTCCCTAAACATTGAGACCCAGTACTTC.

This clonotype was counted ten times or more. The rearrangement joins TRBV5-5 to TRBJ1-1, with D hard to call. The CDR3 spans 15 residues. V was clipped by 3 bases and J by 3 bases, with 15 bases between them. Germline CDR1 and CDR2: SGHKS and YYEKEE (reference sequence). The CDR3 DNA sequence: TGTGCCAGCAGCTCCTTAGGAGGGAGGGACACTGAAGCTTTCTTT. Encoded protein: CASSSLGGRDTEAFF.

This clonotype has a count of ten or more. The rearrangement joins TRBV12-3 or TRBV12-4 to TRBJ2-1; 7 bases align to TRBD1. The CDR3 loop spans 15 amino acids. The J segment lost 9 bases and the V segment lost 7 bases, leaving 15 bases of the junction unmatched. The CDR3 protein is CASTSDRVFLREQFF. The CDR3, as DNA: TGTGCCAGCACCAGTGACAGGGTCTTTCTACGTGAGCAGTTCTTC.